This T cell receptor beta chain was retrieved from a study of CD8 T cells in ankylosing spondylitis. General observations from the study: Disease-associated clones were CD8+ and fairly uncommon in peripheral blood.

CDR3 size: 16 residues. Germline CDR1 and CDR2: SGHNT and YENEEA. The trim removed 5 bases at V and 5 bases at J, leaving 13 bases unmatched. Using quantitative 5'-RACE with molecular barcodes, the authors made TCR beta libraries. TCRdb reprocessed the 5' RACE reads with MiXCR, giving one entry per CDR3 protein. The data contain roughly 120,000 distinct CDR3 sequences, approximately 6.8% of them singletons. This clonotype was seen ten or more times. The antigen is not known. The chain links TRBV11-3 to TRBJ2-3; 7 bases fit TRBD1. Source material: blood, either unsorted or a sorted T cell fraction (not recorded which). This receptor was taken from a male donor with ankylosing spondylitis or in good health (not recorded which). The CDR3 nucleotides read TGTGCCAGCAGCACCGGCGCGAGGGGGCTGGAAGATACGCAGTATTTT. Amino acids: CASSTGARGLEDTQYF. The full variable domain, rest sourced from reference TRBV11-3 and TRBJ2-3, is EAGVVQSPRYKIIEKKQPVAFWCNPISGHNTLYWYLQNLGQGPELLIRYENEEAVDDSQLPKDRFSAERLKGVDSTLKIQPAELGDSAVYLCASSTGARGLEDTQYFGPGTRLTVL.